The 29 T cell receptor beta chains below all came from one sample that was sequenced in a study of tumor and adjacent non-tumor tissue in lung cancer. A modified ARM-PCR protocol with three rounds of nested PCR amplified TCRbeta. Via MiXCR, TCRdb re-called the multiplex PCR reads, giving one row per CDR3 protein. The sample has under 80,000 distinct CDR3 sequences, 76% seen once; the top ten hold under 45%. The template was RNA from unsorted bulk tissue. More than 3 cm separated this lung sample from the edge of the tumor. Sequenced input: distant non-tumor lung tissue. The receptors were sampled from a man between 60 and 75 years old with non-small cell lung cancer.

To note about this clonotype: Sequence at one end of the junction differs from germline and may be a read error. The chain uses TRBV4-2 and TRBJ2-5, with TRBD2 identical over 8 bases. This CDR3 is 15 amino acids long. CDR1 LGHNA and CDR2 YNFKEQ come from the germline V gene. CDR3: CASSQQSGSSETQHF. As DNA, the CDR3 is TGTGCCAGCAGCCAACAAAGCGGGAGCAGCGAGACCCAGCACTTC.

In regard to this clonotype: At one end the junction does not follow the germline gene, possibly because of a read error. The chain carries TRBV28 and TRBJ1-2; D is uncertain. CDR1 is MDHEN and CDR2 is SYDVKM in the germline V gene. This CDR3 region has 13 residues. The CDR3 DNA reads as TGTGCCAGCAGTTTCAGGCACAGCTATGGCTACACTTTC. It translates to CASSFRHSYGYTF.

This clonotype was counted a single time. A read error may explain this, as a much larger clone is one base away. The V call is TRBV11-1, the J call TRBJ2-5; TRBD1 matches at 11 bases. Germline CDR1 and CDR2: SGHAT and FQDESV (reference sequence). The CDR3 has 15 amino acids. The CDR3 nucleotides read TGTGCCGGCAGCCCGGGACAGGGGGAACAAGAGACCCAGTACTTC. Its protein product is CAGSPGQGEQETQYF.

On this clonotype itself: This may come from a read error, since a much larger clone is one base off. The V and J genes are TRBV20-1 and TRBJ2-5; 7 bases map to TRBD1. CDR1 is DFQATT, CDR2 SNEGSKA, per germline (reference sequence). The CDR3 is 11 residues long. The V and J ends lost 7 bases and 5 bases, in that order; junction bases with no gene match: 4. CDR3 nucleotide sequence: TGCAGTGTTCTACAGGGGGAGACCCAGTACTTC. Its protein is CSVLQGETQYF.

Points on this clonotype: Given a much more abundant clone one base away, this may be a read error. The chain joins TRBV5-1 to TRBJ2-2; TRBD1 is a possible D gene (6 bases). The CDR3 has 15 amino acids. Germline CDR1 SGHRS, CDR2 YFSETQ. CDR3 sequence (DNA): TGCGCCAACAGCTTCCAGGGGCCGAACACCGGGGAGCTGTTTTTT. It encodes CANSFQGPNTGELFF.

In the case of this clonotype: The CDR3 carries no conserved terminal phenylalanine or tryptophan, so it likely arises from a read error. The V gene is TRBV11-1, the J gene TRBJ2-7, with unresolved D. Germline CDR1 is SGHAT and CDR2 is FQDESV (reference sequence). This CDR3 comprises 14 residues. The CDR3: CTSSLKIGPYEQYL. The CDR3 DNA reads as TGTACCAGCAGCTTGAAAATCGGCCCCTACGAGCAGTACTTA.

This clonotype was seen many times. The chain carries TRBV29-1 and TRBJ1-1; no definite D call. Germline-derived CDR1 and CDR2 are SQVTM and ANQGSEA. Trimming took 7 bases from V and 1 from J, leaving 10 bases between them. CDR3 length: 12 residues. CDR3 coding DNA: TGCAGCGGGTTGCGACAGAACACTGAAGCTTTCTTT. Encoded protein: CSGLRQNTEAFF.

With regard to this clonotype: At one of its ends the junction is not consistent with the germline gene, which may arise from a read error. The V and J genes are TRBV11-2 and TRBJ1-2; D is unresolved. The germline gives CDR1 SGHAT, CDR2 FQNNGV. The CDR3 sequence is 15 residues long. The CDR3 coding sequence is TGTGCCAGCAGCTTAGAGGGAACTGGGAACTATGGCTGCACCTTC. Translating gives CASSLEGTGNYGCTF.

This clonotype is a singleton in its sample. This clone may be a read error of a much larger clone one base away. The chain employs TRBV24-1 and TRBJ2-5; the D is unclear. This CDR3 region has 14 residues. Germline loops: CDR1 KGHDR, CDR2 SFDVKD. Trimming removed 2 bases from V and 5 bases from J, with 11 bases in between. CDR3 bases: TGTGCCACCAGTGATTCCGCAATCTGGGAGACCCAGTACTTC. Its translation is CATSDSAIWETQYF.

This clonotype was observed at least ten times. The rearrangement uses TRBV7-9 and TRBJ2-7; D is undetermined. Trimming took off 3 bases at V and 5 bases at J, with 8 bases between the two ends. Germline CDR1 is SEHNR and CDR2 is FQNEAQ (reference sequence). The CDR3 sequence is 12 residues long. CDR3 amino acids: CASSFDRDEQYF. The CDR3 nucleotides are TGTGCCAGCAGCTTTGATAGAGACGAGCAGTACTTC.

The chain has TRBV20-1 and TRBJ2-7; unclear D gene. CDR3 length: 15 residues. CDR1 and CDR2 from the germline V gene are DFQATT and SNEGSKA (reference sequence). Trimming stripped 0 bases from V and 1 base from J, with 13 bases between. The CDR3 sequence is CSARESVIVSYEQYF. The CDR3 DNA reads TGCAGTGCTAGAGAAAGCGTGATAGTGTCCTACGAGCAGTACTTC.

Details on this clonotype: Since the CDR3 does not end with the conserved phenylalanine or tryptophan, this likely comes from a read error. V and J are TRBV11-2 and TRBJ1-2; D is uncertain. The germline CDR1 and CDR2 sequences are SGHAT and FQNNGV. The CDR3 extends over 17 amino acids. Trimming left V 1 base short and J 8 bases short, with 23 bases between. CDR3 sequence reads: CASSLGGNWAGLTGYTL. The CDR3 DNA is TGTGCCAGCAGCTTAGGGGGAAATTGGGCAGGACTGACGGGCTACACCCTC.

Regarding this clonotype: The junction does not match germline at one end; this may be a read error. This chain links TRBV4-1 with TRBJ2-7; D is perhaps TRBD2 (5 bases). The germline CDR1 and CDR2 sequences are MGHRA and YSYEKL. This CDR3 has 16 residues. The CDR3, as DNA: TGCGTCAGCAGCCAAGCAACCGGACTTCGAACCTACAAGCAGTACTTC. Its protein is CVSSQATGLRTYKQYF.

The chain combines TRBV5-6 with TRBJ2-7; TRBD1 might be the D (5 bases). V lost 6 bases and J 0 bases, leaving 13 bases between the germline ends. The germline gives CDR1 SGHDT, CDR2 YYEEEE. This CDR3 has 14 residues. The CDR3 DNA follows: TGTGCCAGCAACTTTGGAACAGGCTCCTACGAGCAGTACTTC. Translation gives CASNFGTGSYEQYF.

Notes on this clonotype: Its ends do not fully match the called genes, so a read error is possible. The chain joins TRBV29-1 to TRBJ1-1; 7 bases are shared with TRBD1. The CDR3 contains 13 residues. Germline V CDR1 and CDR2: SQVTM, ANQGSEA. DNA for the CDR3: TGCAGCACCTCGGCAGGGGGGGATACTGAAGCATTCTTT. This codes for CSTSAGGDTEAFF.

This clonotype appeared once. Sequence at one end of the junction differs from germline and may be a read error. The rearrangement links TRBV29-1 to TRBJ2-4, with 7 bases fitting TRBD1. The CDR3 runs 14 residues. Germline V CDR1 and CDR2: SQVTM, ANQGSEA. The CDR3 region is CNVEDVTGMNIQYF. In DNA form, the CDR3 reads TGCAACGTTGAAGATGTGACAGGGATGAACATTCAGTACTTC. Full variable domain (remainder filled in from reference TRBV29-1 and TRBJ2-4): SAVISQKPSRDICQRGTSLTIQCQVDSQVTMMFWYRQQPGQSLTLIATANQGSEATYESGFVIDKFPISRPNLTFSTLTVSNMSPEDSSIYLCNVEDVTGMNIQYFGAGTRLSVL.

This clonotype appeared once. The V and J genes are TRBV29-1 and TRBJ1-1; D is ambiguous. CDR3 length equals 14 residues. Trimming left V 7 bases short and J 1 base short, with 16 bases between. The germline CDR1 and CDR2 sequences are SQVTM and ANQGSEA. CDR3 loop: CSAEGVRTNTEAFF. CDR3 DNA sequence: TGCAGCGCAGAAGGTGTCAGAACGAACACTGAAGCTTTCTTT.

The chain has TRBV24-1 and TRBJ2-1; 8 nucleotides line up with TRBD2. Per the germline V gene, CDR1 is KGHDR and CDR2 is SFDVKD. The trim removed 4 bases at V and 0 bases at J, leaving 10 bases unmatched. This CDR3 has 18 amino acids. CDR3 sequence: CATSDTSMTSDSYNEQFF. The CDR3 region has the DNA TGTGCCACCAGTGACACCTCTATGACTAGCGACTCCTACAATGAGCAGTTCTTC.

This clonotype was detected ten times or more. The chain carries TRBV6-6 and TRBJ2-1, with D possibly matching TRBD1 (6 bases). CDR1 MNHNY and CDR2 SVGAGI come from the germline V gene (reference sequence). V lost 5 bases and J lost 3, with 20 bases in between. The CDR3 extends over 17 amino acids. The CDR3 sequence is CASSTPSDRRNYNEQFF. The CDR3 coding sequence is TGTGCCAGCAGTACTCCCTCTGACAGGAGAAACTACAATGAGCAGTTCTTC.

With respect to this clonotype: Since the CDR3 does not end with the conserved phenylalanine or tryptophan, this likely comes from a read error. The chain is built from TRBV5-1 and TRBJ2-1; D is ambiguous. The CDR3 is 11 amino acids. The V gene lost 8 bases and the J gene lost 8 bases, with 11 bases spanning the gap. CDR1 is SGHRS, CDR2 YFSETQ, per germline. CDR3 sequence: CARRRQDEQFL. DNA of the CDR3: TGCGCCAGGAGGCGGCAGGATGAGCAGTTCTTA.

Of note for this clonotype: The junction does not match germline at one end; this may be a read error. V gene TRBV6-5 combines with J gene TRBJ2-5; D not resolved. The germline V gene encodes CDR1 MNHEY and CDR2 SVGAGI. This CDR3 spans 13 amino acids. In DNA form, the CDR3 reads TGTTCCAGCAGGCCCTCGCTCGGCGAGACCCAGAACTTC. Amino acids: CSSRPSLGETQNF.

On this clonotype itself: The germline gene is not matched at one end of the junction; a read error may be the cause. The CDR3 DNA sequence: TGTGCCAACAGCTTAGATCGAGGGCATGGGCAGTTCTTC. This codes for CANSLDRGHGQFF. V is TRBV11-2 and J is TRBJ2-1, with D possibly being TRBD2 (5 bases). Germline V gives CDR1 SGHAT, CDR2 FQNNGV. The CDR3 totals 13 residues.

This clonotype occurred once. This chain joins TRBV6-1 and TRBJ2-5, with D perhaps matching TRBD1 (6 bases). Germline V gives CDR1 MNHNS, CDR2 SASEGT. CDR3 length: 14 amino acids. The V gene lost 11 bases and the J gene lost 5 bases, with 21 bases spanning the gap. For the CDR3, the DNA is TGTGCCGTTAGGGGGAGACCGGCACACGAGACCCAGTACTTC. It codes for CAVRGRPAHETQYF.

The rearrangement links TRBV28 to TRBJ2-7, with 7 bases matching TRBD2. The germline gives CDR1 MDHEN, CDR2 SYDVKM. The CDR3 contains 17 residues. CDR3 loop: CANRGLKVAGRAYEQYF. CDR3 bases: TGTGCTAACAGAGGGCTCAAGGTCGCGGGGAGGGCCTACGAGCAGTACTTC. Complete variable domain (other parts from reference TRBV28 and TRBJ2-7): DVKVTQSSRYLVKRTGEKVFLECVQDMDHENMFWYRQDPGLGLRLIYFSYDVKMKEKGDIPEGYSVSREKKERFSLILESASTNQTSMYLCANRGLKVAGRAYEQYFGPGTRLTVT.

This rearrangement joins TRBV6-1 to TRBJ1-5; possibly TRBD1 for D (6 bases). Germline values: CDR1 MNHNS, CDR2 SASEGT. Trimming cost V 4 bases and J 6 bases, with 19 bases left between them. The CDR3 sequence is 16 residues long. CDR3 protein: CASSARDKGLSQPQHF. Here the CDR3 DNA reads TGTGCCAGCAGTGCACGGGACAAGGGGCTCAGTCAGCCCCAGCATTTT.

This clonotype was detected many times. J is TRBJ1-1 and V is TRBV6-6; no clear D gene. This CDR3 is 14 amino acids long. Trimming cost V 7 bases and J 3 bases, with 15 bases left between them. The germline V gene encodes CDR1 MNHNY and CDR2 SVGAGI (reference sequence). The DNA of the CDR3 is TGTGCCAGCACCTCTAGGAGGGCGGACACTGAAGCTTTCTTT. Its translation: CASTSRRADTEAFF.

Note on this clonotype: Here the CDR3 omits its conserved ending phenylalanine or tryptophan, so a read error is the likely source. The chain carries TRBV29-1 and TRBJ2-7; D may match TRBD1 or TRBD2 (6 bases each). V was trimmed by 7 bases and J by 5 bases, leaving 24 bases between them. The V gene's germline CDR1 is SQVTM and CDR2 ANQGSEA. This CDR3 contains 15 residues. CDR3 loop: CSATRGRQGSHEQYL. DNA for the CDR3: TGCAGCGCAACAAGGGGGAGGCAGGGTTCCCACGAGCAGTACTTA.

This clonotype was seen ten or more times. The gene calls are TRBV27 and TRBJ2-3, with D possibly TRBD2 on 5 matching bases. Germline CDR1 reads MNHEY; CDR2 reads SMNVEV (reference sequence). This CDR3 has 14 residues. Trimming cost V 5 bases and J 3 bases, with 12 bases left between them. CDR3: CASSTRGRTDTQYF. As DNA, the CDR3 is TGTGCCAGCAGTACTCGAGGGCGGACAGATACGCAGTATTTT.

A remark on this clonotype: The junction differs from germline at one of its ends, possibly a read error. This chain joins TRBV14 and TRBJ2-5; the match to TRBD2 covers 10 bases. The CDR3 is 16 residues long. CDR1 and CDR2 from the germline V gene are SGHDN and FVKESK. The CDR3 sequence: CASSLWTSGRQETQHF. The CDR3, as DNA: TGTGCCAGCAGCCTCTGGACTAGCGGAAGGCAAGAGACCCAGCACTTC.